Listed below are T cell receptor beta chains from one sample, sequenced in a study of CD4 T cells in relation to SARS-CoV-2 and coronaviruses. Method: immunoSEQ multiplex PCR; TCRdb's copy keeps in-frame clones and lacks some. The sample lists 60,000 to 65,000 clones, about 94% occurring once. Sequenced input: naive CD4+ T cells from PBMCs. All receptors come from a human donor in good health. The CDR3 runs from the conserved cysteine through the conserved F or W. The D gene is left open where the match is weak. The listing skips clone size in some rows; elsewhere it reads once, few, many or a size class.

>NA|TRBJ2-7|TRBV7-2|NA
CASTSGHRSPYEQYF
TGTGCCAGCACCTCGGGACACCGCTCGCCCTACGAGCAGTACTTC
>NA|TRBJ2-7|TRBV6-5|TRBD2
CASSYNRGLVYEQYF
TGTGCCAGCAGTTATAATAGGGGACTAGTCTACGAGCAGTACTTC
>NA|TRBJ2-1|TRBV28|NA
CASSFGDRRPDEQFF
TGTGCCAGCAGTTTTGGCGATAGGAGACCGGATGAGCAGTTCTTC
>NA|TRBJ2-5|TRBV7-9|TRBD2
CASSAGGSGLIVQYF
TGTGCCAGCAGCGCCGGGGGGAGCGGCCTGATTGTCCAGTACTTC
>NA|TRBJ2-5|TRBV24-1|TRBD2
CATSVGGPQETQYF
TGTGCCACCAGTGTGGGAGGGCCCCAAGAGACCCAGTACTTC
>few|TRBJ1-6|TRBV27|NA
CASRPDGALGSPLHF
TGTGCCAGCAGACCTGACGGGGCGCTGGGATCACCCCTCCACTTT
>NA|TRBJ2-1|TRBV5-6|NA
CASSLGRGLTSSYNEQFF
TGTGCCAGCAGCTTGGGCAGGGGCCTAACAAGCTCCTACAATGAGCAGTTCTTC
>few|TRBJ2-4|TRBV5-8|NA
CASSLGQKNIQYF
TGTGCCAGCAGCTTGGGCCAGAAAAACATTCAGTACTTC
>NA|TRBJ2-7|TRBV6-5|NA
CASSYSSTRASDEQYF
TGTGCCAGCAGTTACTCCTCCACCCGGGCTAGTGACGAGCAGTACTTC
>NA|TRBJ2-7|TRBV16|TRBD2
CASSQVGAGAGEQYF
TGTGCCAGCAGCCAAGTTGGAGCGGGAGCTGGTGAGCAGTACTTC
>NA|TRBJ2-1|TRBV5-6|TRBD2
CASSLRTSGRPSEQFF
TGTGCCAGCAGCTTGAGGACTAGCGGGAGGCCGTCCGAGCAGTTCTTC
>NA|TRBJ1-3|TRBV9|TRBD1
CASSAHWDRGLGNTIYF
TGTGCCAGCAGCGCCCACTGGGACAGGGGGCTTGGAAACACCATATATTTT
>NA|TRBJ2-7|TRBV15|TRBD2
CATSRERLAGDRSSYEQYF
TGTGCCACCAGCAGAGAGAGACTAGCGGGAGATCGGAGCTCCTACGAGCAGTACTTC
>NA|TRBJ2-1|TRBV7-3|NA
CASSSSTYSAQFF
TGTGCCAGCAGCTCCTCGACTTATTCGGCGCAGTTCTTC
>once|TRBJ1-1|TRBV12-3/TRBV12-4|NA
CASSSRATEAFF
TGTGCCAGCAGCTCAAGAGCAACTGAAGCTTTCTTT
>once|TRBJ2-2|TRBV27|TRBD2
CASSSRTSGSVGELFF
TGTGCCAGCAGTTCCCGGACTAGCGGGAGCGTCGGGGAGCTGTTTTTT